A single sample is the source of the 16 T cell receptor beta chains below, sequenced in a study of OX40 agonist ivuxolimab in advanced cancers. Some clones are missing from TCRdb's copy, which holds only in-frame ones; the method was immunoSEQ multiplex PCR. The sample has about 19,000 clones, about 83% seen once. The sample was CD4+ or CD8+ T cells sorted from blood, taken in a trial of the OX40 agonist ivuxolimab. The receptors stem from an adult with an advanced solid tumor such as melanoma, head and neck, liver or kidney cancer.

The chain links TRBV4-1 to TRBJ2-7; 10 bases agree with TRBD1. The ends lost 3 bases at V and 5 bases at J; junction bases unmatched: 7. The CDR3 length is 15 residues. CDR1 MGHRA and CDR2 YSYEKL come from the germline V gene. CDR3 in DNA: TGCGCCAGCAGCCAGACCGGGACAGGGGACCACGAGCAGTACTTC. This encodes CASSQTGTGDHEQYF.

This rearrangement joins TRBV7-9 to TRBJ1-2, with D unclear. The CDR3 consists of 13 residues. Trimming shortened V by 0 bases and J by 8 bases, and 10 bases separated the two germline ends. Looked up from germline, CDR1 is SEHNR and CDR2 is FQNEAQ (reference sequence). The CDR3 loop reads CASSLAGEEGYTF. The CDR3 DNA reads TGTGCCAGCAGCTTAGCTGGGGAGGAAGGCTACACCTTC.

The chain recombines TRBV7-9 with TRBJ1-1; D ambiguous. Deletions cut 5 bases from V and 4 bases from J, with 14 bases between. The CDR3 length is 14 residues. Germline CDR1 SEHNR, CDR2 FQNEAQ (reference sequence). The chain's CDR3 is CASSPSYSGTEAFF. In DNA form, the CDR3 reads TGTGCCAGCAGCCCCTCCTACTCCGGCACTGAAGCTTTCTTT.

This chain connects TRBV7-9 to TRBJ2-7; TRBD1 might be the D (5 bases). This CDR3 is 12 amino acids long. Per germline, CDR1 SEHNR and CDR2 FQNEAQ (reference sequence). The V end lost 3 bases, the J end lost 3 bases, and 6 bases lay between the germline ends. The DNA of the CDR3 is TGTGCCAGCAGCTTCGACAGCTACGAGCAGTACTTC. Amino acids: CASSFDSYEQYF.

This chain connects TRBV10-2 to TRBJ1-5; perhaps TRBD1 as D (5 bases). V shed 2 bases and J shed 3 bases, with 11 bases lying between them. Germline V gene lookup returns CDR1 WSHSY and CDR2 SAAADI. This CDR3 is built from 15 residues. In nucleotides, the CDR3 is TGCGCCAGCAGTGAGGGGACCTATGCCAATCAGCCCCAGCATTTT. Translation: CASSEGTYANQPQHF.

This rearrangement joins TRBV15 to TRBJ2-2; D unresolved. This CDR3 comprises 15 residues. Germline V lookup: CDR1 LNHNV, CDR2 YYDKDF (reference sequence). V lost 0 bases and J lost 3, with 8 bases in between. Here the CDR3 DNA reads TGTGCCACCAGCAGAGATACCTTTGACACCGGGGAGCTGTTTTTT. As protein: CATSRDTFDTGELFF.

The rearrangement uses TRBV7-9 and TRBJ1-4; D not certain. CDR1 and CDR2 (germline): SEHNR, FQNEAQ (reference sequence). This CDR3 has 15 residues. Trimming removed 6 bases from V and 0 bases from J, with 11 bases in between. Here the CDR3 reads CASSLKGSTNEKLFF. The CDR3 bases are TGTGCCAGCAGTTTAAAGGGTTCAACTAATGAAAAACTGTTTTTT. Looking up the rest from reference TRBV7-9 and TRBJ1-4 gives the full variable domain: DTGVSQNPRHKITKRGQNVTFRCDPISEHNRLYWYRQTLGQGPEFLTYFQNEAQLEKSRLLSDRFSAERPKGSFSTLEIQRTEQGDSAMYLCASSLKGSTNEKLFFGSGTQLSVL.

This clone was detected a few times. The chain links TRBV2 to TRBJ2-7; no clear D. CDR1 and CDR2 (germline): SNHLY, FYNNEI. CDR3 length: 13 residues. Deletions cut 3 bases from V and 5 bases from J, with 11 bases between. The CDR3 DNA reads as TGTGCCAGCAGTGACAAGGGTTTCGACGAGCAGTACTTC. It is translated as CASSDKGFDEQYF.

In its sample, this clone is medium-sized (0.01 to 0.1%). This chain connects TRBV2 to TRBJ2-1; possible D gene TRBD2, 6 bases. The CDR3 is made up of 15 amino acids. The germline V and J ends were trimmed by 2 bases and 5 bases, with 13 bases remaining between them. From germline, CDR1 is SNHLY and CDR2 FYNNEI. The CDR3 DNA is TGTGCCAGCAGTGAAAGGCGGGGAACTAACAATGAGCAGTTCTTC. Its protein is CASSERRGTNNEQFF.

V gene TRBV6-1 combines with J gene TRBJ2-5, with D perhaps assigned TRBD1 or TRBD2 (6 bases each). Germline V lookup: CDR1 MNHNS, CDR2 SASEGT. Deletions cut 0 bases from V and 2 bases from J, with 7 bases between. CDR3 length: 14 amino acids. The CDR3 loop is CASSEAGGQETQYF. As DNA, the CDR3 is TGTGCCAGCAGTGAAGCAGGGGGGCAAGAGACCCAGTACTTC.

The chain employs TRBV7-2 and TRBJ2-7; D unresolved. CDR1 and CDR2 (germline): SGHTA, FQGNSA. The CDR3 runs 11 residues. V was cut by 3 bases and J by 2 bases, with 2 bases left in between. The CDR3: CASSFTYEQYF. For the CDR3, the DNA is TGTGCCAGCAGCTTCACCTACGAGCAGTACTTC.

This clone has just a few counts. The chain links TRBV29-1 to TRBJ1-1, with D hard to call. Germline V lookup: CDR1 SQVTM, CDR2 ANQGSEA. This CDR3 comprises 10 residues. V lost 5 bases and J 4 bases, leaving 5 bases between the germline ends. The CDR3 protein is CSVRSTEAFF. In DNA, the CDR3 is TGCAGCGTTAGAAGCACTGAAGCTTTCTTT.

The chain recombines TRBV7-2 with TRBJ2-7, with D unclear. The CDR3 contains 13 residues. V lost 4 bases and J lost 6, with 13 bases in between. Germline assignment: CDR1 SGHTA and CDR2 FQGNSA. This CDR3 reads CASSSRNSGEQYF. CDR3 nucleotides: TGTGCCAGCAGCTCACGAAACTCGGGCGAGCAGTACTTC.

This clone came up once. The rearrangement joins TRBV4-1 to TRBJ2-7, with a weak D call TRBD1 (6 bases). Germline V gene sequence: CDR1 MGHRA, CDR2 YSYEKL. The CDR3 runs to 15 residues. V shed 4 bases and J shed 2 bases, with 15 bases lying between them. For the CDR3, the DNA is TGCGCCAGCAGCCCAGTCGAACAGGGAGCCTACGAGCAGTACTTC. Translation: CASSPVEQGAYEQYF.

This clone was seen only once. Other DNA sequences of this sample code for an identical CDR3. The chain has TRBV27 and TRBJ1-2; D is undetermined. The germline V gene has CDR1 MNHEY and CDR2 SMNVEV (reference sequence). The CDR3 length is 13 residues. The V end was cut by 4 bases, the J end by 4 bases, with 10 bases between. CDR3 sequence: CASSYQASYGYTF. The DNA of the CDR3 is TGTGCCAGCAGTTACCAGGCCTCCTATGGCTACACCTTC.

CDR3 coding DNA: TGTGCCAGTAGGCCAAGGGGGAATAGCAATCAGCCCCAGCATTTT. It translates to CASRPRGNSNQPQHF. This chain links TRBV19 with TRBJ1-5; possible D gene TRBD1, 6 bases. Germline V gene lookup returns CDR1 LNHDA and CDR2 SQIVND (reference sequence). The V gene lost 6 bases and the J gene lost 0 bases, with 12 bases spanning the gap. The CDR3 length is 15 residues.